A selection of T cell receptor beta chains follows, all from one sample in a study of T cells in Graves' hyperthyroidism and ophthalmopathy. One entry per CDR3 protein, called by TCRdb with MiXCR from the multiplex PCR reads. The repertoire holds more than 300,000 distinct CDR3 sequences, approximately 13% seen once, with around a tenth in the top ten. Sequencing was done on a sample of blood. Receptors were obtained from a woman between 18 and 29 years old with Graves' hyperthyroidism. CDR3s include the opening cysteine and the closing phenylalanine or tryptophan. Fields, in order: clone size, D gene, V gene, J gene, CDR3 DNA, CDR3 protein. The D gene is left open where the match is weak. A row's size may be missing; if present it is once, few, many or a size class.

>many|.|TRBV3-1|TRBJ2-1
TGTGCCAGCAGCGCTTTGAATGAGCAGTTCTTC
CASSALNEQFF
>many|.|TRBV3-1|TRBJ1-5
TGTGCCAGCAGCCAAGGGGGGCTCAAGCCCCAGCATTTT
CASSQGGLKPQHF
>many|TRBD1|TRBV28|TRBJ2-7
TGTGCCAGCAGTGGGGACAGGGAGGACCCCCCTGGAGAGCAGTACTTC
CASSGDREDPPGEQYF
>.|TRBD2|TRBV6-1|TRBJ2-1
TGTGCCAGCAGTGAATTGCGGGGAGGGGTTTACAATGAGCAGTTCTTC
CASSELRGGVYNEQFF
>many|TRBD1|TRBV5-5|TRBJ1-2
TGTGCCAGCAGCTCCACTCGAGCTCAGGGGGCCCAGGGTGGCTACACCTTC
CASSSTRAQGAQGGYTF
>many|.|TRBV28|TRBJ2-7
TGTGCCAGCAGTTCCCTAGACTACGAGCAGTACTTC
CASSSLDYEQYF
>few|.|TRBV7-9|TRBJ1-2
TGTGCCAGCAGCTTAGTTCCCGTGGCAGACTATGGCTACACCTTC
CASSLVPVADYGYTF
>many|TRBD1|TRBV6-1|TRBJ2-2
TGTGCCAGCAGTTACCTACGGACAGGGGACACCGGGGAGCTGTTTTTT
CASSYLRTGDTGELFF
>many|.|TRBV28|TRBJ1-1
TGTGCCAGCGTCAGGGCTCAGATGACCTGGATGGAAGCTTTCTTT
CASVRAQMTWMEAFF
>many|.|TRBV6-2/TRBV6-3|TRBJ1-1
TGTGCCAGCAGTTACTCGGCCGAGAACACTGAAGCTTTCTTT
CASSYSAENTEAFF
>many|.|TRBV18|TRBJ1-4
TGTGCCAGCTCAGATCCACGCGGGAATGAAAAACTGTTTTTT
CASSDPRGNEKLFF
>few|.|TRBV9|TRBJ2-3
TGTGCCAGCAGCTCCGTCGACACAGGAGATACGCAGTATTTT
CASSSVDTGDTQYF
>few|.|TRBV6-1|TRBJ2-3
TGTGCCGGGGGGGCCACAGATACGCAGTATTTT
CAGGATDTQYF
>.|.|TRBV27|TRBJ1-2
TGTGCCAGCAGTCGAGGGGTGGGGAGCTATGGCTACACCTTC
CASSRGVGSYGYTF
>many|.|TRBV7-2|TRBJ2-7
TGTGCCAGCCTCCGAGTGGGGGACTACGAGCAGTACTTC
CASLRVGDYEQYF
>.|TRBD1|TRBV18|TRBJ1-2
TGTGCCAGCTCACGCGAGGGGACAGGGCGGGAAGAAGGCTACACCTTC
CASSREGTGREEGYTF
>many|TRBD2|TRBV10-3|TRBJ2-3
TGTGCCATCTGGCGGGAGGCCGCAGATACGCAGTATTTT
CAIWREAADTQYF
>few|.|TRBV24-1|TRBJ2-5
TGTGCCACCAGTGATCCCGTCGGCCAAGAGACCCAGTACTTC
CATSDPVGQETQYF
>many|.|TRBV5-6|TRBJ2-3
TGTGCCAGCAGCTTGGCCTTACCTGGGGCAGGAGATACGCAGTATTTT
CASSLALPGAGDTQYF
>.|TRBD1|TRBV28|TRBJ2-1
TGTGCCAGCAGCCCCGGACAGGGCGAGCAGTTCTTC
CASSPGQGEQFF
>.|.|TRBV7-2|TRBJ2-5
TGTGCCAGCAGCGCCCAAACTGGTGCTGGGGAGACCCAGTACTTC
CASSAQTGAGETQYF
>many|TRBD1|TRBV24-1|TRBJ2-2
TGTGCCACCAGTGACAGCAGGGGGTCCGGGGAGCTGTTTTTT
CATSDSRGSGELFF
>few|TRBD1|TRBV6-2/TRBV6-3|TRBJ1-5
TGTGCCAGCAAGGGGGCCCCACTAAATCAGCCCCAGCATTTT
CASKGAPLNQPQHF
>.|.|TRBV6-1|TRBJ2-2
TGTGCCAGCAGTGACAGGGACACCGGGGAGCTGTTTTTT
CASSDRDTGELFF
>many|.|TRBV7-2|TRBJ2-1
TGTGCCAGCAGCTGGGGGCCTGGCAATGAGCAGTTCTTC
CASSWGPGNEQFF
>few|.|TRBV7-9|TRBJ2-7
TGTGCCAGCAGCTCCCTCGGAGCCGTAGGCGAGCAGTACTTC
CASSSLGAVGEQYF
>.|.|TRBV29-1|TRBJ2-2
TGCAGCGTTTGCCCTACAGGCACGGGGGAGCTGTTTTTT
CSVCPTGTGELFF
>.|.|TRBV10-2|TRBJ2-4
TGCGCCAGCAGTGAGGACACCCCCCTTCAGTACTTC
CASSEDTPLQYF
>many|TRBD1|TRBV18|TRBJ1-1
TGTGCCAGCTCACCACGGACAGGGACCGAAGCTTTCTTT
CASSPRTGTEAFF
>many|.|TRBV11-2|TRBJ2-1
TGTGCCAGCAGCTTTACCTGGGACGAGCAGTTCTTC
CASSFTWDEQFF
>many|TRBD1|TRBV6-1|TRBJ2-7
TGTGCCAGCAGTCAAAGACAGGGGTACCACGAGCAGTACTTC
CASSQRQGYHEQYF
>many|.|TRBV5-1|TRBJ2-7
TGCGCCAGCAGCTTGGAGTCCGACCTCTACGAGCAGTACTTC
CASSLESDLYEQYF
>.|.|TRBV5-6|TRBJ2-1
TGTGCCAGCAGCTTGGGACAGCTGACCGGAGATGAGCAGTTCTTC
CASSLGQLTGDEQFF
>.|TRBD1|TRBV11-3|TRBJ1-2
TGTGCCAGCAGCCCGGGACAGGGGGAGAATGGCTACACCTTC
CASSPGQGENGYTF
>few|TRBD2|TRBV5-6|TRBJ2-7
TGTGCCAGCAGCGCCCTCGTAAAGCGGGAACAGTACGAGCAGTACTTC
CASSALVKREQYEQYF
>few|.|TRBV6-2/TRBV6-3|TRBJ1-1
TGTGCCACCAGTAAACCCCCGGGCGAAGCTTTCTTT
CATSKPPGEAFF
>many|TRBD1|TRBV20-1|TRBJ2-7
TGCAGTGCCAAGGCCCCAATAAGCAGGGGGCGGCTCACCTACGAGCAGTACTTC
CSAKAPISRGRLTYEQYF
>many|TRBD2|TRBV7-8|TRBJ2-2
TGTGCCAGCAGACCTCTGAGCGGGAGGGCCCGGAGCACCGGGGAGCTGTTTTTT
CASRPLSGRARSTGELFF
>many|.|TRBV12-3/TRBV12-4|TRBJ1-2
TGTGCCAGCGATTACCCCCCCCAGGGTGGCTATGGCTACACCTTC
CASDYPPQGGYGYTF
>few|TRBD1|TRBV19|TRBJ1-5
TGTGCCAGTAGCCCGGGACAGGGGTTCCAACTGGGTCAGCCCCAGCATTTT
CASSPGQGFQLGQPQHF
>many|TRBD1|TRBV6-1|TRBJ1-1
TGTGCCAGCAGTCCGGGACAGGGACTAATGAACACTGAAGCTTTCTTT
CASSPGQGLMNTEAFF
>many|TRBD2|TRBV19|TRBJ2-1
TGTGCCAGTAGTTCACCCCCTAGCGGGAGGTGGTCCTACAATGAGCAGTTCTTC
CASSSPPSGRWSYNEQFF
>many|TRBD1|TRBV7-9|TRBJ2-3
TGTGCCAGCAAGTTGGACAGGCGCACAGATACGCAGTATTTT
CASKLDRRTDTQYF
>many|.|TRBV11-2|TRBJ1-1
TGTGCCAGCAGTCTAGGGGAATCGGTTGAAGCTTTCTTT
CASSLGESVEAFF
>.|.|TRBV12-3/TRBV12-4|TRBJ1-5
TGTGCCAGCAGTTTCTCGCAAAATCAGCCCCAGCATTTT
CASSFSQNQPQHF
>many|TRBD1|TRBV12-3/TRBV12-4|TRBJ1-1
TGTGCCAGCAGTCCCCAGGGGGCGTTCACTGAAGCTTTCTTT
CASSPQGAFTEAFF
>.|TRBD1|TRBV4-1|TRBJ2-3
TGCGCCAGCAGCCAAGATCAGGCGGCAGGGGGTCCTAGCACAGATACGCAGTATTTT
CASSQDQAAGGPSTDTQYF
>many|.|TRBV4-2|TRBJ1-1
TGTGCCAGCAGCCAAGATAGGGGAACTGAAGCTTTCTTT
CASSQDRGTEAFF
>many|.|TRBV3-1|TRBJ2-7
TGTGCCAGCAGCCCCTTACCGACAGGAGCTACCTACGAGCAGTACTTC
CASSPLPTGATYEQYF
>many|.|TRBV28|TRBJ2-5
TGTGCCAGCAGGCGGGTACAAGAGACCCAGTACTTC
CASRRVQETQYF
>many|TRBD1|TRBV24-1|TRBJ2-5
TGTGCCACCGCCCTGGGGACAGGGCTCACCCAGGGGACCCAGTACTTC
CATALGTGLTQGTQYF
>many|.|TRBV15|TRBJ2-3
TGTGCCACCAGCACTGGTTCGGGTCTCACAGATACGCAGTATTTT
CATSTGSGLTDTQYF